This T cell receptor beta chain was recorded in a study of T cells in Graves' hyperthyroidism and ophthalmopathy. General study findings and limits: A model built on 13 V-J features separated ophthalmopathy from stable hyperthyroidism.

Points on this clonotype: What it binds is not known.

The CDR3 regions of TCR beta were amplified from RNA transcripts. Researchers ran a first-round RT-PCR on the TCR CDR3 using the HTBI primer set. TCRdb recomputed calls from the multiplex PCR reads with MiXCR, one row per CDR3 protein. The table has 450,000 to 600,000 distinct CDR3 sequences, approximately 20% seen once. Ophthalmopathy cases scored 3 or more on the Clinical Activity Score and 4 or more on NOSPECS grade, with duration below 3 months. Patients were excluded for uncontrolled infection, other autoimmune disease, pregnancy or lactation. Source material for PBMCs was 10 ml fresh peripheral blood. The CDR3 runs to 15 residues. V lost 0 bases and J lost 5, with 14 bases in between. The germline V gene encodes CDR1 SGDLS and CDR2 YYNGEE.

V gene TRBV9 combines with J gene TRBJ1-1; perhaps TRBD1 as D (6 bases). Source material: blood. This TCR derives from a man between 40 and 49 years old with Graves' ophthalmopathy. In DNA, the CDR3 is TGTGCCAGCAGCGTAGAGGCATGGGGGCAGACTGAAGCTTTCTTT. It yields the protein CASSVEAWGQTEAFF.